The 16 T cell receptor beta chains below were found in one sample sequenced in a study of cytomegalovirus exposure and HLA in healthy donors. The assay was immunoSEQ multiplex PCR, and TCRdb's table has in-frame clones only and misses some. The sample shows some 240,000 clones, approximately 86% of them seen only once. Input material: PBMCs. Source of these receptors: a woman under 40 in good health and CMV-seropositive.

V is TRBV19 and J is TRBJ2-7; 8 nucleotides align to TRBD2. This CDR3 is 14 amino acids long. V shed 4 bases, J shed 4 bases, and the junction held 6 bases outside the gene matches. From germline, CDR1 is LNHDA and CDR2 SQIVND (reference sequence). CDR3: CASSKTSEPYEQYF. Written as DNA, the CDR3 is TGTGCCAGTAGTAAGACTAGCGAACCATACGAGCAGTACTTC.

V usage is TRBV27 and J usage is TRBJ2-1, with D tentatively TRBD2 (6 bases). Germline CDR1 MNHEY, CDR2 SMNVEV (reference sequence). The CDR3 contains 15 residues. Trimming removed 5 bases at V and 3 bases at J, with 14 bases between. CDR3 region: CASSLRDGFYNEQFF. The DNA for the CDR3 is TGTGCCAGCAGTCTGCGGGACGGATTCTACAATGAGCAGTTCTTC.

The V and J genes are TRBV5-4 and TRBJ2-1; perhaps TRBD1 as D (6 bases). Between the trimmed V and J ends, which lost 3 bases and 7 bases, there was a span of 14 bases. Germline CDR1 reads SGHNT; CDR2 reads YYREEE (reference sequence). The CDR3 covers 14 residues. The CDR3 loop is CASSSNLQGNEQFF. For the CDR3, the DNA is TGTGCCAGCAGCTCGAATTTACAGGGAAATGAGCAGTTCTTC. Filled out from reference TRBV5-4 and TRBJ2-1, the complete variable domain reads ETGVTQSPTHLIKTRGQQVTLRCSSQSGHNTVSWYQQALGQGPQFIFQYYREEENGRGNFPPRFSGLQFPNYSSELNVNALELDDSALYLCASSSNLQGNEQFFGPGTRLTVL.

The V gene is TRBV30, the J gene TRBJ1-2; D call uncertain. The CDR3 has 18 amino acids. Trimming removed 5 bases from V and 1 base from J, with 26 bases in between. Germline values: CDR1 GTSNPN, CDR2 SVGIG (reference sequence). This CDR3 is CAWLPVAGPTTLNYGYTF. The CDR3 DNA is TGTGCCTGGCTGCCCGTGGCAGGCCCGACTACCCTTAACTATGGCTACACCTTC.

V is TRBV2 and J is TRBJ2-7; 8 bases fit TRBD1. This CDR3 has 15 amino acids. Germline assignment: CDR1 SNHLY and CDR2 FYNNEI. Germline trimming cut 11 bases from V and 4 bases from J; bases unmatched to any gene: 16. This CDR3 reads CAGATIGTGVYEQYF. For the CDR3, the DNA is TGTGCCGGAGCCACCATTGGGACAGGCGTGTACGAGCAGTACTTC.

V is TRBV11-1 and J is TRBJ2-1; perhaps TRBD2 as D (6 bases). CDR3 size: 14 residues. V was pared by 5 bases and J by 4 bases, with 12 bases between. CDR1 is SGHAT and CDR2 is FQDESV in the germline V gene (reference sequence). This CDR3 reads CASSLSGLYNEQFF. In DNA form, the CDR3 reads TGTGCCAGCAGCCTATCGGGACTGTACAATGAGCAGTTCTTC.

CDR3 bases: TGTGCCAGCAGTGAAGCGAAAGGGAGAGTCTACGGAAACACCATATATTTT. Translating gives CASSEAKGRVYGNTIYF. This chain uses TRBV6-1 with TRBJ1-3; no clear D. This CDR3 region has 17 residues. CDR1 is MNHNS and CDR2 is SASEGT in the germline V gene. V was clipped by 0 bases and J by 4 bases, with 16 bases between them.

The chain joins TRBV25-1 to TRBJ1-3; a weak D match, TRBD1 (6 bases). V was trimmed by 6 bases and J by 0 bases, leaving 9 bases between them. Germline V gene sequence: CDR1 MGHDK, CDR2 SYGVNS. The CDR3 length is 14 residues. DNA for the CDR3: TGTGCCAGCAGAGACAGGAGCTCTGGAAACACCATATATTTT. It specifies CASRDRSSGNTIYF.

As DNA, the CDR3 is TGTGCCATCAGTGAGTTGGACAGGGGGACTTATGGCTACACCTTC. It specifies CAISELDRGTYGYTF. The rearrangement uses TRBV10-3 and TRBJ1-2; 10 nucleotides match TRBD1. The CDR3 runs 15 residues. Germline V CDR1 and CDR2: ENHRY, SYGVKD. V lost 1 base and J lost 5; bases outside the gene matches: 4.

The V and J genes are TRBV7-2 and TRBJ1-2; D is perhaps TRBD1 (5 bases). Germline values: CDR1 SGHTA, CDR2 FQGNSA. V lost 6 bases, J lost 5 bases, and 16 bases lay in between. CDR3 size: 14 residues. Here the CDR3 DNA reads TGTGCCAGCAGGATAACCGGGACTCAGTATGGCTACACCTTC. It yields the protein CASRITGTQYGYTF.

CDR3 nucleotides: TGTGCCAGCAGCTTATGGAGCTCTGGGGCCAACGTCCTGACTTTC. Residues: CASSLWSSGANVLTF. The chain combines TRBV11-2 with TRBJ2-6; D uncertain. The V gene lost 2 bases and the J gene lost 0 bases, with 5 bases spanning the gap. The CDR3 is 15 amino acids. The germline gives CDR1 SGHAT, CDR2 FQNNGV.

CDR3 sequence: CASSYSSGSFNEQFF. As DNA, the CDR3 is TGTGCCAGCAGTTACTCTAGCGGGAGTTTTAATGAGCAGTTCTTC. This chain uses TRBV6-5 with TRBJ2-1, with 9 bases lining up with TRBD2. Germline CDR1 MNHEY, CDR2 SVGAGI. The CDR3 runs 15 residues. The V and J ends lost 0 bases and 7 bases, in that order; junction bases with no gene match: 4.

The chain couples TRBV4-2 to TRBJ1-2; no clear D. Trimming removed 0 bases at V and 13 bases at J, with 12 bases between. Germline CDR1 and CDR2: LGHNA and YNFKEQ. The length of the CDR3 is 12 residues. CDR3: CASSQDSELRTF. CDR3 bases: TGTGCCAGCAGCCAAGACTCGGAGTTGCGCACCTTC.

This sequence joins TRBV7-2 and TRBJ2-3, with a weak D call TRBD2 (6 bases). Germline V gene data show CDR1 as SGHTA and CDR2 as FQGNSA. Deletions cut 5 bases from V and 2 bases from J, with 11 bases between. This CDR3 is 14 amino acids long. CDR3 region: CASSVSGYTDTQYF. DNA for the CDR3: TGTGCCAGCAGCGTTAGCGGATACACAGATACGCAGTATTTT. Filled out from reference TRBV7-2 and TRBJ2-3, the complete variable domain reads GAGVSQSPSNKVTEKGKDVELRCDPISGHTALYWYRQSLGQGLEFLIYFQGNSAPDKSGLPSDRFSAERTGGSVSTLTIQRTQQEDSAVYLCASSVSGYTDTQYFGPGTRLTVL.

J is TRBJ1-1 and V is TRBV7-8; the match to TRBD1 covers 8 bases. From germline, CDR1 is SGHVS and CDR2 FQNEAQ. Germline trimming cut 3 bases from V and 3 bases from J; bases unmatched to any gene: 0. The CDR3 loop spans 13 amino acids. The CDR3, as DNA: TGTGCCAGCAGCTTGGACAGGGACACTGAAGCTTTCTTT. Translating gives CASSLDRDTEAFF.

The chain employs TRBV27 and TRBJ1-1, with 7 bases lining up with TRBD1. The CDR3 spans 16 residues. CDR1 is MNHEY, CDR2 SMNVEV, per germline (reference sequence). V shed 6 bases and J 2 bases; nucleotides not matched to a gene: 12. CDR3 amino acids: CASRARLTGRNTEAFF. As DNA, the CDR3 is TGTGCCAGCAGGGCCCGACTGACAGGGCGTAACACTGAAGCTTTCTTT.